The rows below give T cell receptor beta chains drawn from one sample of a study of cytotoxic CD8 clonotypes in ibrutinib-treated CLL. Assay: immunoSEQ multiplex PCR; the TCRdb copy retains only in-frame clones and omits some. The data contain some 130,000 clones, 70% to 90% of them singletons. Sequenced here: PBMCs, sampled after 24 months of ibrutinib treatment. Receptors were obtained from a human donor with chronic lymphocytic leukemia. CDR3s include the opening cysteine and the closing phenylalanine or tryptophan. A D gene is named only where the DNA matches it firmly. Where a row states a size, it is once, few, many or the class of an expanded clone; other rows omit it.

J gene: TRBJ1-2; D gene: .; clone size: .; V gene: TRBV27; CDR3 DNA: TGTGCCAGCAGTTTAACCCCAGGCCGTTGGGGCTACACCTTC; CDR3 protein: CASSLTPGRWGYTF
J gene: TRBJ2-7; D gene: TRBD1; clone size: few; V gene: TRBV11-3; CDR3 DNA: TGTGCCAGCAGCTTGGCCGGGACAGGGCCTGGGGAGCAGTACTTC; CDR3 protein: CASSLAGTGPGEQYF
J gene: TRBJ2-5; D gene: TRBD2; clone size: .; V gene: TRBV19; CDR3 DNA: TGTGCCAGTAGTCTGAGCGGGGGGGCCGGGGAGACCCAGTACTTC; CDR3 protein: CASSLSGGAGETQYF
J gene: TRBJ2-1; D gene: .; clone size: .; V gene: TRBV21-1; CDR3 DNA: TGTGCCAGCAGCTCCGGGACTAGCGGGAAAAACGTACACGCCAATGAGCAGTTCTTC; CDR3 protein: CASSSGTSGKNVHANEQFF
J gene: TRBJ2-7; D gene: TRBD2; clone size: .; V gene: TRBV7-9; CDR3 DNA: TGTGCCAGCAGCTTATCGAGCGGGAGGTCCTACGAGCAGTACTTC; CDR3 protein: CASSLSSGRSYEQYF
J gene: TRBJ1-2; D gene: TRBD1; clone size: .; V gene: TRBV6-6; CDR3 DNA: TGTGCCAGCACCCTGGACAGGGACCCTAACTATGGCTACACCTTC; CDR3 protein: CASTLDRDPNYGYTF
J gene: TRBJ2-6; D gene: .; clone size: .; V gene: TRBV18; CDR3 DNA: TGTGCCAGCTCACCCCAGGGGTTGTCTCTCTCTGGGGCCAACGTCCTGACTTTC; CDR3 protein: CASSPQGLSLSGANVLTF
J gene: TRBJ2-3; D gene: TRBD2; clone size: .; V gene: TRBV14; CDR3 DNA: TGTGCCAGCAGGGGACTAGCCCCCACAGATACGCAGTATTTT; CDR3 protein: CASRGLAPTDTQYF
J gene: TRBJ1-2; D gene: TRBD1; clone size: .; V gene: TRBV5-1; CDR3 DNA: TGCGCCAGCAGCACGACAGGGGGTGGCTATGGCTACACCTTC; CDR3 protein: CASSTTGGGYGYTF
J gene: TRBJ1-3; D gene: .; clone size: .; V gene: TRBV7-6; CDR3 DNA: TGTGCCAGCAGCTTAGATCCAGGATCGGGAAACACCATATATTTT; CDR3 protein: CASSLDPGSGNTIYF